This T cell receptor (beta chain) was found in a study of T cells in Graves' hyperthyroidism and ophthalmopathy. At the level of the study: Peripheral blood draws took place at initial diagnosis, ahead of any treatment. Overall study findings and caveats: In simple terms, a model built on 13 V-J features told ophthalmopathy apart from stable hyperthyroidism.

The germline V and J ends were trimmed by 8 bases and 0 bases, with 11 bases remaining between them. The V gene's germline CDR1 is MNHNS and CDR2 SASEGT. This CDR3 region has 15 residues. Diagnostic decisions used clinical symptoms, serum thyroxine and TRAb, thyroid ultrasound and orbital computed tomography. In regard to this clonotype: Its antigen remains unknown.

Template material for amplifying TCR beta CDR3 regions consisted of RNA transcripts. The TCR CDR3 first-round RT-PCR relied on the HTBI primer set. One entry per CDR3 protein results from TCRdb running MiXCR on the multiplex PCR reads. Counted here are 750,000 to 900,000 distinct CDR3 sequences, 38% occurring once; the ten biggest clones make up around 9.3%. The receptor was isolated from a man between 18 and 35 years old with Graves' hyperthyroidism. The chain joins TRBV6-1 to TRBJ2-6; possibly TRBD2 for D (6 bases). Material: blood. This chain's CDR3 is CASGTGRSGANVLTF. CDR3 nucleotide sequence: TGTGCCAGCGGGACTGGACGCTCTGGGGCCAACGTCCTGACTTTC.